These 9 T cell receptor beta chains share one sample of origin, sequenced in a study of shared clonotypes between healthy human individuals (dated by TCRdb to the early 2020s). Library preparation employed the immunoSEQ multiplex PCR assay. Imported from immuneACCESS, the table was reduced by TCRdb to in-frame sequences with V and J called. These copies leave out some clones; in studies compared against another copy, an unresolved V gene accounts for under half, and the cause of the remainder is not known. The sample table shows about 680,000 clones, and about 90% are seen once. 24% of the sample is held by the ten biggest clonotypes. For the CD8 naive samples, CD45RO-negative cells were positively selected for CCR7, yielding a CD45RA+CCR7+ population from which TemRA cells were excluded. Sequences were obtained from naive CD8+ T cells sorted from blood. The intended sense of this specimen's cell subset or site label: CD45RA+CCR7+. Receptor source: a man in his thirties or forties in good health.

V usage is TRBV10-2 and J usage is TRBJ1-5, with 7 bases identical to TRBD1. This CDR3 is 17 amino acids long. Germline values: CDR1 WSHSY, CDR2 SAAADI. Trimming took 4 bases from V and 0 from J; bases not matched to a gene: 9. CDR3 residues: CASSGAGGPYSNQPQHF. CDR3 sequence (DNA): TGCGCCAGCAGTGGGGCAGGGGGTCCGTATAGCAATCAGCCCCAGCATTTT.

The CDR3 reads CASSQDTTNEKLFF. CDR3 sequence (DNA): TGCGCCAGCAGCCAAGATACAACTAATGAAAAACTGTTTTTT. The chain recombines TRBV4-3 with TRBJ1-4; D call uncertain. This CDR3 is 14 amino acids long. The germline V gene has CDR1 LGHNA and CDR2 YSLEER. The ends were cut back, 0 bases at V and 0 bases at J, with 2 bases in the middle.

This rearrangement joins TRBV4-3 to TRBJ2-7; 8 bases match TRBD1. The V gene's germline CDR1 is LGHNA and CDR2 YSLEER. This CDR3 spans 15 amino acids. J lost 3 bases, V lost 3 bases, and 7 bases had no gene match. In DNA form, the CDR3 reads TGCGCCAGCAGCCAGGGCAGGACAGGGAGCTACGAGCAGTACTTC. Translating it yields CASSQGRTGSYEQYF.

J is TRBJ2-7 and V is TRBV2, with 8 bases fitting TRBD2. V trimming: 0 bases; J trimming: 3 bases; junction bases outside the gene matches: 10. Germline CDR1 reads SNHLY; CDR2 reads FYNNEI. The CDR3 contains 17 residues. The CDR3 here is CASSEARVEREYYEQYF. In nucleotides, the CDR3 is TGTGCCAGCAGTGAAGCTAGGGTCGAGCGGGAGTACTACGAGCAGTACTTC.

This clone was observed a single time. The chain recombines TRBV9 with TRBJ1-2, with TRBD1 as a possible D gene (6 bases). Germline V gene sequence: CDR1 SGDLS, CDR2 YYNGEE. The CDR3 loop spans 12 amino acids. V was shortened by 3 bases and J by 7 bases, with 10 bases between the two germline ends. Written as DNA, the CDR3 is TGTGCCAGCAGCGGAACCAGGGGTGGCTACACCTTC. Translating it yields CASSGTRGGYTF.

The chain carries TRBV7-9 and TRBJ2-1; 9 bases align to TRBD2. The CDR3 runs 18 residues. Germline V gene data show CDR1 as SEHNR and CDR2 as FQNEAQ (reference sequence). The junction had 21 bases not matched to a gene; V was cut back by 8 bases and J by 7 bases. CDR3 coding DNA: TGTGCCAGCGTTAATAGTGCTAGCGGGGTGATGGTAGGGAATGAGCAGTTCTTC. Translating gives CASVNSASGVMVGNEQFF. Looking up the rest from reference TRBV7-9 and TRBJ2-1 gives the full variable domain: DTGVSQNPRHKITKRGQNVTFRCDPISEHNRLYWYRQTLGQGPEFLTYFQNEAQLEKSRLLSDRFSAERPKGSFSTLEIQRTEQGDSAMYLCASVNSASGVMVGNEQFFGPGTRLTVL.

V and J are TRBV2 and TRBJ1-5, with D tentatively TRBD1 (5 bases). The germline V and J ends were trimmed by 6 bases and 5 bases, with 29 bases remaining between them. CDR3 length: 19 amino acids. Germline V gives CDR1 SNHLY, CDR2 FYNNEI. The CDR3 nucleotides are TGTGCCAGCAGCCGCCGTACCGGGACGCTAAACGTACGGCATCAGCCCCAGCATTTT. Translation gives CASSRRTGTLNVRHQPQHF.

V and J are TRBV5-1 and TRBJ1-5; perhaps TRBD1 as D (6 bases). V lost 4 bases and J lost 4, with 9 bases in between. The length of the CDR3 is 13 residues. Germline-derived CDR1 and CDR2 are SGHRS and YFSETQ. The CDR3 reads CASSPRGNQPQHF. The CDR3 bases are TGCGCCAGCAGCCCGAGGGGGAATCAGCCCCAGCATTTT.

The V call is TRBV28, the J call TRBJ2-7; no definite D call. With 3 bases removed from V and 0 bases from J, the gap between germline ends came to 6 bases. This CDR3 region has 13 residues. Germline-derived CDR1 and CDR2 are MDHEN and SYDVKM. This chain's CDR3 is CASSFGTSYEQYF. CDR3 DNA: TGTGCCAGCAGTTTCGGAACCTCCTACGAGCAGTACTTC.